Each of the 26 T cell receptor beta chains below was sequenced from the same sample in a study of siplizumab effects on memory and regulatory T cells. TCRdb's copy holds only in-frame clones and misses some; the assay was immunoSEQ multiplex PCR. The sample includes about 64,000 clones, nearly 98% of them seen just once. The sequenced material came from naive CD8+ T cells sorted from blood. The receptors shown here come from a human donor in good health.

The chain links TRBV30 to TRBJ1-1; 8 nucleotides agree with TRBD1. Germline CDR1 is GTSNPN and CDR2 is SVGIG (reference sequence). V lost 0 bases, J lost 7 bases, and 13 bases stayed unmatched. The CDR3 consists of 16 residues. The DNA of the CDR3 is TGTGCCTGGAGTGTCGTAGCGCGGACAGGGTGGGGTGAAGCTTTCTTT. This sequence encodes CAWSVVARTGWGEAFF. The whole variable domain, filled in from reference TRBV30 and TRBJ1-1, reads SQTIHQWPATLVQPVGSPLSLECTVEGTSNPNLYWYRQAAGRGLQLLFYSVGIGQISSEVPQNLSASRPQDRQFILSSKKLLLSDSGFYLCAWSVVARTGWGEAFFGQGTRLTVV.

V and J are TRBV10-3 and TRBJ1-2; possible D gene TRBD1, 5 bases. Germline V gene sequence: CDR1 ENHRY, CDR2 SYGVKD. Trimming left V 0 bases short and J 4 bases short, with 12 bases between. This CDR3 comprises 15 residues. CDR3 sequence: CAISESGQGIYGYTF. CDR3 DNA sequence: TGTGCCATCAGTGAGTCGGGCCAGGGTATCTATGGCTACACCTTC.

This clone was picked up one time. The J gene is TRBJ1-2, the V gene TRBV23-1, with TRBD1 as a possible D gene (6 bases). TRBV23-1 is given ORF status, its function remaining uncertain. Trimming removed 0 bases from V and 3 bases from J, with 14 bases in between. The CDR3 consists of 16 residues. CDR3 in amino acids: CASSQSWRGPDYGYTF. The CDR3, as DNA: TGCGCCAGCAGTCAATCGTGGCGGGGGCCTGACTATGGCTACACCTTC.

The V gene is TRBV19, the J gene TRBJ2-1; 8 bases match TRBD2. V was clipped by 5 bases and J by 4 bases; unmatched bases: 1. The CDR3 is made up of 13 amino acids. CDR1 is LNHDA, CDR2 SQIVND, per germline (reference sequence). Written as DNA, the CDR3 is TGTGCCAGTAGTCGCGGGGGGTACAATGAGCAGTTCTTC. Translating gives CASSRGGYNEQFF.

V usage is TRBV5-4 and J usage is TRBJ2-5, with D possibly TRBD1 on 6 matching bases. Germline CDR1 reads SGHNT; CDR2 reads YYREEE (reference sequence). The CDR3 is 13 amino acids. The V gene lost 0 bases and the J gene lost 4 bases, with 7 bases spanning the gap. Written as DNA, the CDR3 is TGTGCCAGCAGCTTGGTAGGGGGAGAGACCCAGTACTTC. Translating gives CASSLVGGETQYF.

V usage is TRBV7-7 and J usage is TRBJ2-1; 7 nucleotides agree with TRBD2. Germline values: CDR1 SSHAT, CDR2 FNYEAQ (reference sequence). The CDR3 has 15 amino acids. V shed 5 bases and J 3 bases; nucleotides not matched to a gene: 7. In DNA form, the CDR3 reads TGTGCCAGCAGCCGAAGCGGGGTAAACTACAATGAGCAGTTCTTC. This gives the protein CASSRSGVNYNEQFF.

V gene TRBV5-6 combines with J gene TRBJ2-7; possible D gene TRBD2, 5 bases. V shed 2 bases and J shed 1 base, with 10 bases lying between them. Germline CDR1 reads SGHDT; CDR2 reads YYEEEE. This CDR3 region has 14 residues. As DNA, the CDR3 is TGTGCCAGCAGCTTTAGTAGCGCTTCCTACGAGCAGTACTTC. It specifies CASSFSSASYEQYF.

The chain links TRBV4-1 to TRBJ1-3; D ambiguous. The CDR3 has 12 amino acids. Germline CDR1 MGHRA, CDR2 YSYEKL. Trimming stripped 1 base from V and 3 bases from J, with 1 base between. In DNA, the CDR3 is TGCGCCAGCAGCCAAGGTGGAAACACCATATATTTT. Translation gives CASSQGGNTIYF.

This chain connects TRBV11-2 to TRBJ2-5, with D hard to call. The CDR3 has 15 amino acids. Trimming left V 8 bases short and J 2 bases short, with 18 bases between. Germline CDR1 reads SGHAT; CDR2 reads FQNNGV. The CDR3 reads CASFDPGGGQETQYF. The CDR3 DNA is TGTGCCAGCTTTGACCCGGGCGGCGGTCAAGAGACCCAGTACTTC.

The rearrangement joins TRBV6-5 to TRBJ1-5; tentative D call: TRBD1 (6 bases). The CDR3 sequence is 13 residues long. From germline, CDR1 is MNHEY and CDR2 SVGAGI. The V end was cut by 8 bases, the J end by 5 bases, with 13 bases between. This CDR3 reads CASSGTSDQPQHF. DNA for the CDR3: TGTGCCAGCTCTGGGACATCAGATCAGCCCCAGCATTTT.

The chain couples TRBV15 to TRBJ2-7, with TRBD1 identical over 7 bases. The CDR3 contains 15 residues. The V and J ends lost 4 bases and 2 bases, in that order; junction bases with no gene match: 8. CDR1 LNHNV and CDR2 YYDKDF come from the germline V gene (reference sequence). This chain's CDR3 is CATSTRQGPPYEQYF. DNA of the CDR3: TGTGCCACCAGCACTAGACAGGGACCCCCCTACGAGCAGTACTTC.

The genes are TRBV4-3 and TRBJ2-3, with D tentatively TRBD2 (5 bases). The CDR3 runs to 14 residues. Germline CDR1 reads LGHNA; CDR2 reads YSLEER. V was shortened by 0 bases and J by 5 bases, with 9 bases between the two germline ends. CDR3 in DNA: TGCGCCAGCAGCCAAGACTCAGGAGGAGATACGCAGTATTTT. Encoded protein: CASSQDSGGDTQYF.

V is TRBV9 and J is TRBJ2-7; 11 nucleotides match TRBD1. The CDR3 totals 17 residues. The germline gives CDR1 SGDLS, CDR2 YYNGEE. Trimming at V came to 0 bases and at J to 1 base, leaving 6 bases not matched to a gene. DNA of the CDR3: TGTGCCAGCAGCGTAGACGGACAGGGGGCTGGATCCTACGAGCAGTACTTC. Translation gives CASSVDGQGAGSYEQYF.

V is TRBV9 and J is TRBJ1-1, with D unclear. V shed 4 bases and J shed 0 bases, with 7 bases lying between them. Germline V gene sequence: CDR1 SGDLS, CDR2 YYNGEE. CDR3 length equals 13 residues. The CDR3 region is CASSPLVNTEAFF. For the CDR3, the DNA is TGTGCCAGCAGCCCTCTGGTGAACACTGAAGCTTTCTTT. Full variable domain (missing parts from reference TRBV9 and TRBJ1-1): DSGVTQTPKHLITATGQRVTLRCSPRSGDLSVYWYQQSLDQGLQFLIQYYNGEERAKGNILERFSAQQFPDLHSELNLSSLELGDSALYFCASSPLVNTEAFFGQGTRLTVV.

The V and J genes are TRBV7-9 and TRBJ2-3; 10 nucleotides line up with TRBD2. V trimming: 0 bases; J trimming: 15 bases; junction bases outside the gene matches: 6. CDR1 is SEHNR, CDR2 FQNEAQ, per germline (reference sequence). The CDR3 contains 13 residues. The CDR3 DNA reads TGTGCCAGCAGCTTAGCGGGGGGACTAGCGCTCTATTTT. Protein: CASSLAGGLALYF.

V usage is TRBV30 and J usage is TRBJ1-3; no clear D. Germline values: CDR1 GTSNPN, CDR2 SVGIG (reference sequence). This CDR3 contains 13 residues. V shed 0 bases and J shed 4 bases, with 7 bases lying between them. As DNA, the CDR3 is TGTGCCTGGAGTGTACTCAAGGGAAACACCATATATTTT. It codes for CAWSVLKGNTIYF.

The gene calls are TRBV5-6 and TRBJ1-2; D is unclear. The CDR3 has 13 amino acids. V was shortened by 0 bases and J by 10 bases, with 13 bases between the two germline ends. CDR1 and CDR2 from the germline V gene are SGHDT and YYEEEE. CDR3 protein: CASSLGSLVDYTF. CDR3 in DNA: TGTGCCAGCAGCTTGGGTTCCCTCGTTGACTACACCTTC.

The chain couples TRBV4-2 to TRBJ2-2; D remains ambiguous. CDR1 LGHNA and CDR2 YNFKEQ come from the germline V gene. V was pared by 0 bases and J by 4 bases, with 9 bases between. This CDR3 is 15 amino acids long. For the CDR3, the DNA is TGTGCCAGCAGCCAAGATTCGACGGGCACCGGGGAGCTGTTTTTT. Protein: CASSQDSTGTGELFF.

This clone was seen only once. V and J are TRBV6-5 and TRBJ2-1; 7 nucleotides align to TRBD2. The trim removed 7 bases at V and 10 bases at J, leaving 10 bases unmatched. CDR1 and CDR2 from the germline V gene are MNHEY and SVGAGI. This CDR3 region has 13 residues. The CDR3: CASTPGGLKEQFF. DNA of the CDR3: TGTGCCAGCACCCCCGGGGGGTTGAAGGAGCAGTTCTTC.

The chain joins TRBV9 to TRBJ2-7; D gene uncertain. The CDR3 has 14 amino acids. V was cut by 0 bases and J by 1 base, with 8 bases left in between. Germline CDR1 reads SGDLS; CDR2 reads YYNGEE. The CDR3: CASSVGLTSYEQYF. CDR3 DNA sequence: TGTGCCAGCAGCGTAGGCTTAACGTCCTACGAGCAGTACTTC.

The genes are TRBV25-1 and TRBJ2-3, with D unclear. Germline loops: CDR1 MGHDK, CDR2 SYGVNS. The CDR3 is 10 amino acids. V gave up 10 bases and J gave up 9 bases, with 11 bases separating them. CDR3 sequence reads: CATGLDTQYF. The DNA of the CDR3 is TGTGCCACCGGGCTAGACACGCAGTATTTT. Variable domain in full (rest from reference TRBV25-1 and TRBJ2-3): EADIYQTPRYLVIGTGKKITLECSQTMGHDKMYWYQQDPGMELHLIHYSYGVNSTEKGDLSSESTVSRIRTEHFPLTLESARPSHTSQYLCATGLDTQYFGPGTRLTVL.

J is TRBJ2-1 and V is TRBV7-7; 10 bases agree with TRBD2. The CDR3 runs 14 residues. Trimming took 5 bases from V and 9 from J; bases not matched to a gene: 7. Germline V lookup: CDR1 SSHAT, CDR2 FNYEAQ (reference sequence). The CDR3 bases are TGTGCCAGCAGCCAAACTAGCGGGGTGAGTGAGCAGTTCTTC. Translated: CASSQTSGVSEQFF.

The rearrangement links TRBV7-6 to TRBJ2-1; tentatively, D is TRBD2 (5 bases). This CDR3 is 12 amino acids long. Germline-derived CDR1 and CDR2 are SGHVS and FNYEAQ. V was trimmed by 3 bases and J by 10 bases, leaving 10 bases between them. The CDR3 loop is CASSFLATEQFF. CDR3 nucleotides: TGTGCCAGCAGCTTCCTAGCTACCGAGCAGTTCTTC.

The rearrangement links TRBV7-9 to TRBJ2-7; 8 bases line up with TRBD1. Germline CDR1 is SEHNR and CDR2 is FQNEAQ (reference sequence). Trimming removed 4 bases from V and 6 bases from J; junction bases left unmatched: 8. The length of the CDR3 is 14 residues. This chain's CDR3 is CASSSRTGSGEQYF. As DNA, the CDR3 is TGTGCCAGCAGCTCCAGGACAGGGTCGGGCGAGCAGTACTTC.

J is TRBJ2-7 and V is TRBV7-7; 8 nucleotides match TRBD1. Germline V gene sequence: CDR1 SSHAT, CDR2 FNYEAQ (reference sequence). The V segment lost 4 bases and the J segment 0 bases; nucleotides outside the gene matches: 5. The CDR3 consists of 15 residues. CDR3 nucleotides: TGTGCCAGCAGCTGGGGACAGGCTCCCTCCTACGAGCAGTACTTC. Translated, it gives CASSWGQAPSYEQYF.

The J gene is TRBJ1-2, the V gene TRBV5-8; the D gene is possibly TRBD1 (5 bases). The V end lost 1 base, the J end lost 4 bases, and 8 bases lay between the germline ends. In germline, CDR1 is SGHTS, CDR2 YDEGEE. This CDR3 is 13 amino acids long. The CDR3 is CASSLQGAYGYTF. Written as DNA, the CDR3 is TGTGCCAGCAGCTTGCAGGGAGCCTATGGCTACACCTTC.